The rows below give T cell receptor beta chains drawn from one sample of a study of somatic mutations in cytotoxic T cells in rheumatoid arthritis. Measured with immunoSEQ multiplex PCR; TCRdb has only the in-frame clones, and not every one. Of about 10,000 clones in the sample, around 85% are singletons; the top ten hold about 7.6%. What was sequenced was CD8+ T cells sorted from blood. These TCRs come from an adult with rheumatoid arthritis. The CDR3 runs from the conserved cysteine through the conserved F or W. D genes are given only for firm matches. The size of a clone is reported for some rows only, either as once, few or many, or as a class for expanded clones.

j_gene | abundance | v_gene | d_gene | CDR3nt | CDR3aa
TRBJ2-7 | NA | TRBV4-2 | TRBD2 | TGTGCCAGCAGCCAAGACCCGACTAGCGGGAGTTACAACGAGCAGTACTTC | CASSQDPTSGSYNEQYF
TRBJ1-2 | once | TRBV30 | TRBD1 | TGTGCCTGGAGTGTAGGGGGACAGCCAGGAGGCTACACCTTC | CAWSVGGQPGGYTF
TRBJ2-7 | NA | TRBV7-2 | TRBD2 | TGTGCCAGCAGTCGTTTAGCGGGAGGCCCCTACGAGCAGTACTTC | CASSRLAGGPYEQYF
TRBJ1-3 | NA | TRBV25-1 | NA | TGTGCCAGCAGTATGGGGCTTGGAAACACCATATATTTT | CASSMGLGNTIYF
TRBJ2-7 | NA | TRBV4-1 | NA | TGCGCCAGCAGCCAAACCCCCCACGAGCAGTACTTC | CASSQTPHEQYF
TRBJ2-1 | NA | TRBV2 | NA | TGTGCCAGCAGTGAACGGGGGTACAATGAGCAGTTCTTC | CASSERGYNEQFF
TRBJ2-5 | once | TRBV2 | NA | TGTGCCAGCAGTGACCTGAAGGCCCAGTACTTC | CASSDLKAQYF
TRBJ2-7 | NA | TRBV6-1 | TRBD2 | TGTGCCAGCAGTCCTAGCGGGTTATACGAGCAGTACTTC | CASSPSGLYEQYF
TRBJ2-2 | NA | TRBV14 | NA | TGTGCCAGCAGCCTAGCAGGAACCGGGGAGCTGTTTTTT | CASSLAGTGELFF
TRBJ1-5 | NA | TRBV30 | NA | TGTGCCTGGACGACGGGGGAACCGAGCCAGCCCCAGCATTTT | CAWTTGEPSQPQHF
TRBJ2-1 | NA | TRBV2 | NA | TGTGCCAGCAGTGAAATGAACACAGGGATAAACTCTCACAATGAGCAGTTCTTC | CASSEMNTGINSHNEQFF
TRBJ2-7 | few | TRBV5-6 | NA | TGTGCCAGCAGCCGGACTCAAGGAGCGTCCTACGAGCAGTACTTC | CASSRTQGASYEQYF
TRBJ2-1 | NA | TRBV27 | TRBD2 | TGTGCCAGCAGGTTAAGGGCTAGCGGGGGGGCCGGAGTGGGAAATGAGCAGTTCTTC | CASRLRASGGAGVGNEQFF
TRBJ2-3 | NA | TRBV25-1 | NA | TGTGCCAGCACCGCAGGGAGTACAGATACGCAGTATTTT | CASTAGSTDTQYF
TRBJ1-1 | few | TRBV7-9 | NA | TGTGCCAGCAGCTTAGGTTGGACTGAAGCTTTCTTT | CASSLGWTEAFF
TRBJ1-3 | NA | TRBV5-5 | TRBD1 | TGTGCCAGCAGCTTGGGACAGGGTGCAGGAAACACCATATATTTT | CASSLGQGAGNTIYF
TRBJ2-1 | NA | TRBV4-1 | NA | TGCGCCAGCAGCCAAGATGGAGTCCTGGCCTCCTACAATGAGCAGTTCTTC | CASSQDGVLASYNEQFF
TRBJ2-7 | NA | TRBV25-1 | NA | TGTGCCAGCAGTGAGCTAGCGCCAGCCTACGAGCAGTACTTC | CASSELAPAYEQYF
TRBJ1-5 | NA | TRBV5-3 | NA | TGTGCCAGAAGCTCATGGGACCCAAATCAGCCCCAGCATTTT | CARSSWDPNQPQHF
TRBJ1-2 | few | TRBV5-1 | NA | TGCGCCAGCAGCTTGTATCTGGCCCAAAAGTATGGCTACACCTTC | CASSLYLAQKYGYTF
TRBJ2-1 | NA | TRBV4-1 | NA | TGCGCCAGCAGCCAACCGGCCGGCTATCAACCCCCGACCTACAATGAGCAGTTCTTC | CASSQPAGYQPPTYNEQFF
TRBJ2-5 | once | TRBV9 | TRBD2 | TGTGCCAGCAGCCCTCGCGGGGGACTCCAAGAGACCCAGTACTTC | CASSPRGGLQETQYF
TRBJ2-1 | NA | TRBV4-1 | TRBD2 | TGCGCCAGCAGCCCTCGGGAGGGCCTAAACAATGAGCAGTTCTTC | CASSPREGLNNEQFF
TRBJ1-2 | NA | TRBV4-1 | NA | TGCGCCAGCAGCCAAGTGCATACGGGGGCGGGGGGCTACACCTTC | CASSQVHTGAGGYTF
TRBJ1-5 | NA | TRBV4-1 | NA | TGCGCCAGCAGCCCCCGGGACGGGTCAAATCAGCCCCAGCATTTT | CASSPRDGSNQPQHF
TRBJ2-2 | NA | TRBV19 | TRBD1 | TGTGCCAGTAGCGTACGGGACAGCTTACTATCCGGGGAGCTGTTTTTT | CASSVRDSLLSGELFF
TRBJ1-5 | NA | TRBV5-5 | NA | TGTGCCAGCAGCCCCCGGGACACCAAAAATTTCTATAGCAATCAGCCCCAGCATTTT | CASSPRDTKNFYSNQPQHF
TRBJ2-7 | NA | TRBV15 | TRBD1 | TGTGCCACCAGCGGAACCCGGGACAGGAGTCGGCCAAGCTCCTACGAGCAGTACTTC | CATSGTRDRSRPSSYEQYF
TRBJ2-5 | NA | TRBV6-1 | NA | TGTGCCAGCAGTGAAGAACTCGTTTCGCGGCTACAAGAGACCCAGTACTTC | CASSEELVSRLQETQYF
TRBJ1-2 | NA | TRBV10-3 | NA | TGTGCCATCAGTGAGTCCCCTAGGGCGACTAACTATGGCTACACCTTC | CAISESPRATNYGYTF
TRBJ2-7 | few | TRBV2 | NA | TGTGCCAGCAGGGAGGACAGAGGGCTTTACGAGCAGTACTTC | CASREDRGLYEQYF
TRBJ2-3 | few | TRBV10-3 | NA | TGTGCCATCAGACTCCGGGACGGCACAGATACGCAGTATTTT | CAIRLRDGTDTQYF
TRBJ1-1 | NA | TRBV5-8 | NA | TGTGCCAGCAGCTTCGAGGGGCTGAACACTGAAGCTTTCTTT | CASSFEGLNTEAFF
TRBJ2-1 | NA | TRBV18 | NA | TGTGCCAGCTCCCCCGACGGGGTTTTCCACAATGAGCAGTTCTTC | CASSPDGVFHNEQFF
TRBJ2-1 | NA | TRBV5-8 | TRBD2 | TGTGCCAGCAGCTTTGACGGGAGTAGCGGGTACGGCAATGAGCAGTTCTTC | CASSFDGSSGYGNEQFF
TRBJ1-1 | NA | TRBV2 | NA | TGTGCCAGCAGCTCACAGGGAAACACTGAAGCTTTCTTT | CASSSQGNTEAFF
TRBJ2-7 | once | TRBV30 | NA | TGTGCCTGGAGTGGCCCCTCGGGACCGAGGGGCGACGAGCAGTACTTC | CAWSGPSGPRGDEQYF
TRBJ2-7 | few | TRBV4-1 | TRBD1 | TGCGCCAGCAGCCAAACCTCGGGACAGGATACGAAGTACTTC | CASSQTSGQDTKYF
TRBJ2-7 | few | TRBV27 | NA | TGTGCCAGCAGTCCAAGCTCCTACGAGCAGTACTTC | CASSPSSYEQYF
TRBJ2-5 | NA | TRBV14 | NA | TGTGCCAGCAGCCAAGTCGGGTCGAGCGGGCTGATATCAGAGACCCAGTACTTC | CASSQVGSSGLISETQYF
TRBJ1-6 | NA | TRBV6-1 | TRBD1 | TGTGCCAGCAGTGGAAGCTGGGTGGACAGGGTAGATTCACCCCTCCACTTT | CASSGSWVDRVDSPLHF
TRBJ1-5 | NA | TRBV27 | NA | TGTGCCAGCAGTTTGGGGGGTCAGCCCCAGCATTTT | CASSLGGQPQHF
TRBJ2-1 | NA | TRBV5-1 | TRBD2 | TGCGCCAGCAGCTCCCCCCTAGCGGGGGCGAGCTCCTACAATGAGCAGTTCTTC | CASSSPLAGASSYNEQFF
TRBJ1-2 | few | TRBV5-4 | TRBD1 | TGTGCCAGCAGCTTAGACGGACAGGGAGACTATGGCTACACCTTC | CASSLDGQGDYGYTF
TRBJ1-2 | NA | TRBV27 | NA | TGTGCCAGCGCTCACGGAGATGGCTACACCTTC | CASAHGDGYTF
TRBJ1-1 | NA | TRBV6-1 | TRBD1 | TGTGCCAGCACCCTGGACAGGGGGGACACTGAAGCTTTCTTT | CASTLDRGDTEAFF
TRBJ1-1 | NA | TRBV19 | NA | TGTGCCAGTATAAACCGGGGCCAGAAACGAGAAGCTTTCTTT | CASINRGQKREAFF
TRBJ2-2 | NA | TRBV11-1 | NA | TGTGCCAGCAGCCCCGACAGTAACACCGGGGAGCTGTTTTTT | CASSPDSNTGELFF